By share, the clone carrying this T cell receptor (beta chain) counts as large. Antigen specificity is unknown. Germline V gives CDR1 MNHEY, CDR2 SMNVEV (reference sequence). Trimming took 2 bases from V and 1 from J, leaving 9 bases between them. There are 14 residues in the CDR3. This entry is derived from a study of cytomegalovirus exposure and HLA in healthy donors. Study context: Unique TCRs from HLA-typed donors, about 85 million of them, were held in an early data release.

Amplification used 60 Vbeta primers and 13 Jbeta primers. Using immunoSEQ multiplex PCR, the repertoire was profiled, and TCRdb retains in-frame clones only, with some absent. The sample consists of roughly 150,000 clones, about 75% of them appearing once. Whole-study results and caveats: In a later analysis, V- and J-gene trimming of beta chains associated with a DCLRE1C missense variant, replicated independently. Within a later analysis, the majority of CMV-associated TCR beta chains appeared HLA-restricted.

Sequences were obtained from PBMCs. The origin of this receptor is a man in his late teens or twenties in good health and CMV-seropositive. The genes are TRBV27 and TRBJ2-7; D is uncertain. The CDR3 here is CASSLSEISYEQYF. CDR3 sequence (DNA): TGTGCCAGCAGTTTAAGTGAGATTTCCTACGAGCAGTACTTC.